This is a list of T cell receptor beta chains from one sample in a study of cytomegalovirus exposure and HLA in healthy donors. The protocol was immunoSEQ multiplex PCR, while the TCRdb copy is restricted to in-frame clones and leaves out a portion. The repertoire has some 100,000 clones, 76% of them found once; the top ten carry 7% to 9%. The sample taken for sequencing was PBMCs. The origin of the receptors is a woman between 45 and 60 years old in good health and CMV-seropositive. Both conserved end residues are part of each CDR3. A D gene is named only where the DNA matches it firmly. For some rows the clone size is stated as once, few or many, or as a class when expanded; others skip it.

v_call	j_call	clone_size	d_call	cdr3_aa	cdr3_nt
TRBV4-1	TRBJ2-2	.	TRBD1	CASSQGQGVTGELFF	TGCGCCAGCAGCCAAGGACAGGGGGTCACCGGGGAGCTGTTTTTT
TRBV13	TRBJ1-4	.	.	CASSSAGQTNEKLFF	TGTGCCAGCAGCTCCGCTGGGCAGACTAATGAAAAACTGTTTTTT
TRBV27	TRBJ2-7	.	TRBD2	CASSFLAGVFEQYF	TGTGCCAGCAGTTTTTTAGCGGGAGTATTCGAGCAGTACTTC
TRBV11-2	TRBJ2-7	.	TRBD2	CASSLETTSGGYEQYF	TGTGCCAGCAGCTTAGAGACGACTAGCGGGGGCTACGAGCAGTACTTC
TRBV12-5	TRBJ1-1	once	.	CASGLSLNTEAFF	TGTGCTAGTGGTTTGTCTCTAAACACTGAAGCTTTCTTT
TRBV7-6	TRBJ1-2	.	.	CASSLRQDGYGYTF	TGTGCCAGCAGCTTAAGACAGGATGGCTATGGCTACACCTTC
TRBV7-9	TRBJ2-1	.	TRBD2	CASSPPSGRAYNEQFF	TGTGCCAGCAGCCCCCCCAGCGGGAGGGCCTACAATGAGCAGTTCTTC
TRBV18	TRBJ2-3	.	.	CASSPTAGKGNTQYF	TGTGCCAGCTCACCAACGGCGGGGAAGGGGAATACGCAGTATTTT
TRBV7-9	TRBJ1-2	few	.	CASSLVGADLAGYTF	TGTGCCAGCAGCTTAGTCGGGGCAGACCTAGCGGGCTACACCTTC
TRBV18	TRBJ2-1	.	TRBD1	CASSPGTDNEQFF	TGTGCCAGCTCACCTGGGACAGACAATGAGCAGTTCTTC
TRBV5-6	TRBJ1-6	.	.	CASSPGDSSPLHF	TGTGCCAGCAGCCCGGGGGATTCTTCACCCCTCCACTTT
TRBV11-3	TRBJ2-3	once	.	CASSWGRGETDTQYF	TGTGCCAGCAGCTGGGGCAGGGGTGAGACAGATACGCAGTATTTT
TRBV5-4	TRBJ2-3	once	.	CASSLDRGRGADTQYF	TGTGCCAGCAGCTTGGATAGGGGGCGGGGGGCGGATACGCAGTATTTT
TRBV14	TRBJ2-7	once	.	CASSQLLSSYEQYF	TGTGCCAGCAGCCAATTACTGTCATCCTACGAGCAGTACTTC
TRBV7-3	TRBJ2-3	.	TRBD2	CASSVLAGGADTQYF	TGTGCCAGCAGCGTACTAGCGGGGGGAGCAGATACGCAGTATTTT
TRBV27	TRBJ1-5	.	.	CASSLGAWGRQPQHF	TGTGCCAGCAGTTTAGGAGCCTGGGGCAGGCAGCCCCAGCATTTT
TRBV4-3	TRBJ1-1	.	.	CASSQTGNTEAFF	TGCGCCAGCAGTCAAACAGGGAACACTGAAGCTTTCTTT
TRBV18	TRBJ1-1	.	.	CASSPTAGGTEAFF	TGTGCCAGCTCACCGACGGCCGGGGGGACTGAAGCTTTCTTT
TRBV19	TRBJ1-1	.	TRBD1	CASSSTGWNTEAFF	TGTGCCAGTAGTTCGACAGGGTGGAACACTGAAGCTTTCTTT